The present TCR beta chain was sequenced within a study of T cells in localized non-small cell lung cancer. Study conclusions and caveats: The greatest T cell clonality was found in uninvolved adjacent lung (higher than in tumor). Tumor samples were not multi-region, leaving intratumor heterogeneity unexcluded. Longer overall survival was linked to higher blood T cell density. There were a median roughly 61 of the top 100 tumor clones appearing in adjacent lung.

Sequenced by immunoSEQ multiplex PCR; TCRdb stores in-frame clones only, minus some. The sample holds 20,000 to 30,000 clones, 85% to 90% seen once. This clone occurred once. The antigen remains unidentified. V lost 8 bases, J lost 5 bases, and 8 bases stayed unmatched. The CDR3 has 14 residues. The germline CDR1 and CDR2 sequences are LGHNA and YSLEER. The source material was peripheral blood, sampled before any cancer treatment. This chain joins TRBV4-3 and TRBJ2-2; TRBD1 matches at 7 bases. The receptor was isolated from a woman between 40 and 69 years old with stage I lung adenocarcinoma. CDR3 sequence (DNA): TGCGCCAGCCGAAGACAGGGAGAAACCGGGGAGCTGTTTTTT. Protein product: CASRRQGETGELFF.